The rows below give T cell receptor beta chains drawn from one sample of a study of shared clonotypes between healthy human individuals. Generated by immunoSEQ multiplex PCR, the TCRdb table keeps only in-frame clones and is missing some. The sample shows some 980,000 clones, approximately 76% of them seen only once. The sample consisted of memory CD4+ T cells sorted from blood. These TCRs come from a man aged 18-30 years in good health. The CDR3 runs from the conserved cysteine through the conserved F or W. The D gene is left open where the match is weak. Clone size is stated in some rows and not others, as once, few, many or a class when expanded.

d_call,j_call,v_call,clone_size,cdr3_aa,cdr3_nt
.,TRBJ2-4,TRBV21-1,.,CASRNRGKNIQYF,TGTGCCAGCAGAAATCGGGGGAAAAACATTCAGTACTTC
.,TRBJ1-2,TRBV10-3,.,CAISDRTDQEGGYTF,TGTGCCATCAGTGATAGAACGGACCAGGAAGGTGGCTACACCTTC
.,TRBJ2-3,TRBV5-1,.,CASSFPDTQYF,TGCGCCAGCAGCTTTCCAGATACGCAGTATTTT
.,TRBJ2-3,TRBV7-3,.,CASSSGLLTDTQYF,TGTGCCAGCAGCTCCGGCCTCCTCACAGATACGCAGTATTTT
.,TRBJ1-3,TRBV6-1,.,CASTSGGTGNTIYF,TGTGCCAGCACGTCTGGGGGCACAGGAAACACCATATATTTT
.,TRBJ1-3,TRBV6-5,once,CATRGDTIYF,TGTGCCACCCGGGGGGACACCATATATTTT
.,TRBJ2-3,TRBV29-1,.,CSVDKNTQYF,TGCAGCGTTGATAAAAATACGCAGTATTTT
.,TRBJ2-5,TRBV18,.,CASSPPMAVQETQYF,TGTGCCAGCTCACCACCGATGGCGGTCCAAGAGACCCAGTACTTC
TRBD2,TRBJ2-1,TRBV9,.,CASTPSGGAYNEQFF,TGTGCCAGCACCCCAAGCGGGGGGGCTTACAATGAGCAGTTCTTC
TRBD2,TRBJ2-5,TRBV5-4,.,CASSVGGGSRETQYF,TGTGCCAGCAGCGTTGGCGGGGGGAGTCGGGAGACCCAGTACTTC
.,TRBJ2-3,TRBV5-1,.,CASSWGDSTDTQYF,TGCGCCAGCAGCTGGGGGGACTCCACAGATACGCAGTATTTT
.,TRBJ2-2,TRBV6-5,.,CASRSGGLNTGELFF,TGTGCCAGCAGGTCCGGGGGGCTGAACACCGGGGAGCTGTTTTTT
.,TRBJ1-4,TRBV6-1,.,CASSVGGTNEKLFF,TGTGCCAGCAGTGTCGGAGGGACTAATGAAAAACTGTTTTTT
TRBD1,TRBJ1-6,TRBV5-1,.,CASSLLGQNNSPLHF,TGCGCCAGCAGCTTGTTGGGACAGAATAATTCACCCCTCCACTTT
TRBD1,TRBJ2-3,TRBV27,.,CASRLSGQGTDTQYF,TGTGCCAGCAGGCTCTCGGGACAGGGGACAGATACGCAGTATTTT
.,TRBJ1-2,TRBV19,.,CASTTGFNYGYTF,TGTGCCAGTACCACGGGGTTCAACTATGGCTACACCTTC
TRBD2,TRBJ2-7,TRBV6-1,few,CASSDPTSGAYEQYF,TGTGCCAGCAGTGACCCGACTAGCGGGGCCTACGAGCAGTACTTC
.,TRBJ2-7,TRBV6-6,.,CASASSGLSYEQYF,TGTGCCAGCGCATCTTCGGGCCTCTCCTACGAGCAGTACTTC
.,TRBJ1-5,TRBV30,.,CAWSGGGDQPQHF,TGTGCCTGGAGTGGCGGTGGGGATCAGCCCCAGCATTTT
TRBD1,TRBJ2-4,TRBV28,.,CASSPWTGGLVRVKNIQYF,TGTGCCAGCAGTCCCTGGACAGGGGGCTTGGTCCGGGTCAAAAACATTCAGTACTTC
TRBD1,TRBJ2-7,TRBV10-3,.,CAISEDRGPYEQYF,TGTGCCATCAGTGAGGACAGGGGGCCCTACGAGCAGTACTTC
TRBD2,TRBJ2-5,TRBV6-4,.,CATKLAGKVPYQETQYF,TGTGCCACCAAACTAGCGGGTAAAGTCCCATACCAAGAGACCCAGTACTTC
.,TRBJ2-7,TRBV6-1,.,CASSAGTLKEEQYF,TGTGCCAGCAGCGCCGGGACTCTCAAAGAGGAGCAGTACTTC
.,TRBJ2-3,TRBV27,.,CASSGAGLGTDTQYF,TGTGCCAGCAGTGGTGCAGGGTTGGGGACAGATACGCAGTATTTT
.,TRBJ1-2,TRBV7-2,.,CASSFTTDSPLGYTF,TGTGCCAGCAGCTTCACGACTGACAGCCCTTTGGGCTACACCTTC
.,TRBJ2-3,TRBV5-1,.,CATGEIPGDTQYF,TGCGCCACCGGGGAGATACCCGGGGATACGCAGTATTTT
.,TRBJ1-1,TRBV5-4,.,CASSLAVKGWTEAFF,TGTGCCAGCAGCTTGGCAGTCAAGGGATGGACTGAAGCTTTCTTT
.,TRBJ1-2,TRBV6-5,.,CASSPLAGYYGYTF,TGTGCCAGCAGCCCCCTAGCCGGGTACTATGGCTACACCTTC
TRBD2,TRBJ2-1,TRBV5-1,few,CASSLAPSGGAYNEQFF,TGCGCCAGCAGCTTGGCCCCTAGCGGGGGAGCCTACAATGAGCAGTTCTTC
.,TRBJ1-4,TRBV5-4,few,CASSLDYPGGVNEKLFF,TGTGCCAGCAGCTTGGACTACCCGGGGGGCGTTAATGAAAAACTGTTTTTT
.,TRBJ2-4,TRBV5-1,.,CASSLDFGSLAKNIQYF,TGCGCCAGCAGCTTGGATTTCGGGTCCTTGGCCAAAAACATTCAGTACTTC
TRBD2,TRBJ2-3,TRBV5-6,few,CASSPLGLAASTDTQYF,TGTGCCAGCAGCCCCCTTGGACTAGCGGCTAGCACAGATACGCAGTATTTT
TRBD1,TRBJ2-7,TRBV4-3,.,CASSFGAGQGIYEQYF,TGCGCCAGCAGCTTTGGGGCGGGACAGGGAATCTACGAGCAGTACTTC
.,TRBJ2-3,TRBV2,.,CASKKSAGSTDTQYF,TGTGCCAGCAAAAAATCAGCGGGTAGCACAGATACGCAGTATTTT
.,TRBJ1-3,TRBV5-1,.,CASSYTRSSGNTIYF,TGCGCCAGCAGCTACACTCGTAGCTCTGGAAACACCATATATTTT
TRBD1,TRBJ1-2,TRBV28,.,CASSLVGQGADGYTF,TGTGCCAGCAGTCTGGTGGGACAGGGGGCCGACGGCTACACCTTC
.,TRBJ1-1,TRBV5-5,once,CASSLEVGSTEAFF,TGTGCCAGCAGCTTGGAGGTGGGGAGCACTGAAGCTTTCTTT
.,TRBJ2-7,TRBV15,.,CATSRGGQKTYEQYF,TGTGCCACCAGCAGAGGGGGTCAGAAAACCTACGAGCAGTACTTC
TRBD2,TRBJ2-5,TRBV7-2,.,CASSRGLAGGSETQYF,TGTGCCAGCAGCCGAGGACTAGCGGGAGGATCGGAGACCCAGTACTTC
.,TRBJ2-3,TRBV6-5,.,CASSYLGERTDTQYF,TGTGCCAGCAGTTACTTGGGAGAACGCACAGATACGCAGTATTTT
.,TRBJ2-7,TRBV6-6,.,CASRSGTKAYEQYF,TGTGCCAGTCGCTCCGGGACAAAAGCCTACGAGCAGTACTTC
.,TRBJ2-7,TRBV5-6,.,CASSAGAREQYF,TGTGCCAGCAGCGCGGGGGCGCGAGAGCAGTACTTC
.,TRBJ1-3,TRBV21-1,.,CASSIQRDFSSGNTIYF,TGTGCCAGCAGCATCCAAAGGGACTTTTCCTCTGGAAACACCATATATTTT
.,TRBJ1-5,TRBV30,few,CAWSSQGPQPQHF,TGTGCCTGGAGTTCCCAAGGCCCTCAGCCCCAGCATTTT
.,TRBJ1-5,TRBV19,.,CASKMGGTGNQPQHF,TGTGCCAGTAAGATGGGCGGGACCGGCAATCAGCCCCAGCATTTT
TRBD1,TRBJ1-5,TRBV5-6,.,CASSLQGRERQPQHF,TGTGCCAGCAGCCTACAGGGGAGGGAAAGGCAGCCCCAGCATTTT
TRBD2,TRBJ2-2,TRBV5-1,.,CASSGTSEGGELFF,TGCGCCAGCAGCGGTACTAGCGAGGGCGGGGAGCTGTTTTTT
.,TRBJ1-2,TRBV18,.,CASSPPAPNYGYTF,TGTGCCAGCTCACCACCTGCACCTAACTATGGCTACACCTTC
.,TRBJ2-2,TRBV5-6,.,CASSSRTGELFF,TGTGCCAGCAGCTCCCGGACCGGGGAGCTGTTTTTT
.,TRBJ2-3,TRBV6-6,.,CASMSADWGTDTQYF,TGTGCCAGCATGTCGGCGGATTGGGGCACAGATACGCAGTATTTT
.,TRBJ2-7,TRBV4-2,.,CASSQRPGPVYEQYF,TGTGCCAGCAGCCAAAGGCCAGGGCCTGTCTACGAGCAGTACTTC
.,TRBJ1-6,TRBV2,.,CASSDGVYNSPLHF,TGTGCCAGCAGTGATGGGGTGTATAATTCACCCCTCCACTTT
.,TRBJ2-5,TRBV15,.,CATSTGLDQETQYF,TGTGCCACCAGCACGGGGCTCGACCAAGAGACCCAGTACTTC